The 20 T cell receptor beta chains listed next were all sequenced from one sample in a study of blood T cell repertoires in COVID-19. Only in-frame clones appear in the TCRdb table, and some are missing; sequencing was by immunoSEQ multiplex PCR. The sample has 490,000 or so clones; around nine tenths are singletons. Sequencing was done on a sample of PBMCs or T cells enriched from blood (not recorded which). Every receptor here comes from a woman in her forties who had recovered from COVID-19.

The rearrangement uses TRBV10-2 and TRBJ1-2; tentatively, D is TRBD1 (5 bases). Per germline, CDR1 WSHSY and CDR2 SAAADI. The CDR3 sequence is 12 residues long. Trimming took off 7 bases at V and 4 bases at J, with 10 bases between the two ends. CDR3 sequence reads: CASTDTGYGYTF. CDR3 bases: TGCGCCAGCACCGACACAGGCTATGGCTACACCTTC.

This clone was recorded once. The gene calls are TRBV19 and TRBJ1-1; no clear D gene. The ends were cut back, 4 bases at V and 5 bases at J, with 11 bases in the middle. The CDR3 sequence is 13 residues long. Germline V gives CDR1 LNHDA, CDR2 SQIVND (reference sequence). CDR3 sequence: CASSTITATEAFF. In DNA, the CDR3 is TGTGCCAGTAGTACTATCACAGCAACTGAAGCTTTCTTT.

This clone was recorded only once. CDR3 sequence: CASSFRTGQMNTEAFF. The CDR3 DNA is TGTGCCAGCAGCTTTCGAACAGGGCAGATGAACACTGAAGCTTTCTTT. The chain couples TRBV7-2 to TRBJ1-1, with D maybe TRBD1 (6 bases). The germline V gene encodes CDR1 SGHTA and CDR2 FQGNSA. Trimming left V 3 bases short and J 0 bases short, with 14 bases between. The CDR3 sequence is 16 residues long.

A single count supports this clone. The sample carries other DNA sequences with the same CDR3. The genes are TRBV7-2 and TRBJ2-7; D remains unclear. This CDR3 comprises 11 residues. In germline, CDR1 is SGHTA, CDR2 FQGNSA. V was clipped by 4 bases and J by 2 bases, with 3 bases between them. CDR3 region: CASSSTYEQYF. CDR3 DNA: TGTGCCAGCAGCTCCACCTACGAGCAGTACTTC.

This sequence joins TRBV3-1 (or the pseudogene TRBV3-2) and TRBJ1-1; TRBD1 aligns across 8 bases. CDR3 length equals 12 residues. V shed 4 bases, J shed 11 bases, and the junction held 6 bases outside the gene matches. Germline V CDR1 and CDR2: LGHDT, YNNKEL (reference sequence). The chain's CDR3 is CASSPDRVWAFF. The CDR3, as DNA: TGTGCCAGCAGCCCGGACAGGGTTTGGGCTTTCTTT.

The chain links TRBV19 to TRBJ1-1, with 8 bases fitting TRBD1. The length of the CDR3 is 17 residues. V was clipped by 4 bases and J by 1 base; unmatched bases: 11. Per germline, CDR1 LNHDA and CDR2 SQIVND (reference sequence). CDR3 nucleotides: TGTGCCAGTAGTAATTCGCAGGGGGCCGGTGGGAACACTGAAGCTTTCTTT. Its translation is CASSNSQGAGGNTEAFF.

The chain has TRBV15 and TRBJ2-2; 7 bases align to TRBD1. V gave up 3 bases and J gave up 6 bases; unmatched junction bases: 7. There are 15 residues in the CDR3. Germline V lookup: CDR1 LNHNV, CDR2 YYDKDF (reference sequence). The CDR3 DNA sequence: TGTGCCACCAGCAGGTCCAGGGGGTGGGCCGGGGAGCTGTTTTTT. Amino acid sequence: CATSRSRGWAGELFF.

This clone came up a few times. The chain uses TRBV5-6 and TRBJ1-4; 7 bases line up with TRBD1. V lost 0 bases and J lost 7; bases outside the gene matches: 9. The CDR3 runs 16 residues. In germline, CDR1 is SGHDT, CDR2 YYEEEE. CDR3 DNA: TGTGCCAGCAGCTTGGTTAGGACAGGCGGGATTGAAAAACTGTTTTTT. The encoded protein is CASSLVRTGGIEKLFF.

The gene calls are TRBV3-1 (or the pseudogene TRBV3-2) and TRBJ2-3; the match to TRBD2 covers 14 bases. The CDR3 consists of 16 residues. Germline CDR1 reads LGHDT; CDR2 reads YNNKEL (reference sequence). V was pared by 6 bases and J by 5 bases, with 7 bases of the junction left unmatched. CDR3 amino acids: CASRHGTSGRIDTQYF. CDR3 DNA: TGTGCCAGCAGACATGGGACTAGCGGGAGAATAGATACGCAGTATTTT.

This clone has only one observation. The genes are TRBV9 and TRBJ2-6, with 7 bases matching TRBD2. Unmatched junction bases numbered 10, after V lost 0 bases and J lost 4 bases. CDR1 and CDR2 (germline): SGDLS, YYNGEE. This CDR3 has 18 residues. The CDR3 coding sequence is TGTGCCAGCAGCGTAGCAGCGGGACGGGCCCCGGGGGCCAACGTCCTGACTTTC. It encodes CASSVAAGRAPGANVLTF.

The V and J genes are TRBV20-1 and TRBJ1-1; D is unresolved. Germline assignment: CDR1 DFQATT and CDR2 SNEGSKA (reference sequence). The CDR3 runs to 13 residues. The V gene lost 3 bases and the J gene lost 0 bases, with 8 bases spanning the gap. This chain's CDR3 is CSASPILNTEAFF. CDR3 coding DNA: TGCAGTGCTAGTCCTATCCTGAACACTGAAGCTTTCTTT.

This clone has just one count. This chain uses TRBV11-2 with TRBJ2-4; 7 nucleotides agree with TRBD1. The J segment lost 7 bases and the V segment lost 3 bases, leaving 6 bases of the junction unmatched. This CDR3 has 14 residues. Germline V lookup: CDR1 SGHAT, CDR2 FQNNGV. CDR3 sequence: CASSFSGGRNIQYF. CDR3 nucleotide sequence: TGTGCCAGCAGCTTTTCAGGGGGTAGGAACATTCAGTACTTC.

The chain employs TRBV7-2 and TRBJ2-7; D remains unclear. Between the trimmed V and J ends, which lost 7 bases and 3 bases, there was a span of 10 bases. This CDR3 is 12 amino acids long. Germline V gene data show CDR1 as SGHTA and CDR2 as FQGNSA. CDR3 bases: TGTGCCAGCACCTTTAATTTCTACGAGCAGTACTTC. Residues: CASTFNFYEQYF. The whole variable domain, filled in from reference TRBV7-2 and TRBJ2-7, reads GAGVSQSPSNKVTEKGKDVELRCDPISGHTALYWYRQSLGQGLEFLIYFQGNSAPDKSGLPSDRFSAERTGGSVSTLTIQRTQQEDSAVYLCASTFNFYEQYFGPGTRLTVT.

The rearrangement joins TRBV21-1 to TRBJ1-6; the table names TRBD1, a call not compared with the DNA. TRBV21-1 has pseudogene status. The CDR3 runs to 17 residues. For the CDR3, the DNA is TGTGCCAGCAGCGGAGGGCAGTGGGACAGGGATAATTCACCCCTCCACTTT. It is translated as CASSGGQWDRDNSPLHF.

V is TRBV5-1 and J is TRBJ2-7, with D possibly matching TRBD2 (6 bases). In germline, CDR1 is SGHRS, CDR2 YFSETQ. The CDR3 length is 13 residues. Deletions cut 4 bases from V and 5 bases from J, with 13 bases between. CDR3 bases: TGCGCCAGCAGCGGAGGGGTTTTGGACGAGCAGTACTTC. Its protein is CASSGGVLDEQYF.

In this sample, this clone turned up once. The chain combines TRBV5-6 with TRBJ2-1, with a possible D match to TRBD2 (5 bases). Trimming stripped 1 base from V and 3 bases from J, with 20 bases between. Germline V gene lookup returns CDR1 SGHDT and CDR2 YYEEEE. This CDR3 has 18 amino acids. The CDR3 reads CASSLFRARSRDYNEQFF. As DNA, the CDR3 is TGTGCCAGCAGCTTGTTTAGGGCGCGCTCGAGGGACTACAATGAGCAGTTCTTC.

The chain uses TRBV24-1 and TRBJ2-2; 9 positions agree with TRBD1. The CDR3 totals 16 residues. V gave up 3 bases and J gave up 6 bases; unmatched junction bases: 7. Germline V gives CDR1 KGHDR, CDR2 SFDVKD. The CDR3 loop reads CATSDPGTGFPGELFF. Here the CDR3 DNA reads TGTGCCACCAGTGATCCCGGGACAGGGTTTCCCGGGGAGCTGTTTTTT.

V is TRBV5-1 and J is TRBJ2-1, with 7 positions matching TRBD2. Per the germline V gene, CDR1 is SGHRS and CDR2 is YFSETQ. The CDR3 runs to 16 residues. V lost 0 bases to trimming and J lost 4 bases; unmatched junction nucleotides: 7. The CDR3: CASSLESSGFYNEQFF. The CDR3 DNA sequence: TGCGCCAGCAGCTTGGAGTCTAGCGGATTTTACAATGAGCAGTTCTTC.

The genes are TRBV5-1 and TRBJ1-2, with D possibly being TRBD1 (5 bases). V was pared by 2 bases and J by 6 bases, with 14 bases between. The CDR3 extends over 14 amino acids. Per the germline V gene, CDR1 is SGHRS and CDR2 is YFSETQ. The CDR3 sequence is CASSFTDSPNGYTF. The DNA for the CDR3 is TGCGCCAGCAGCTTTACCGACAGTCCCAATGGCTACACCTTC.

The J gene is TRBJ1-3, the V gene TRBV6-5; D might be TRBD1 (6 bases). The CDR3 extends over 15 amino acids. V lost 9 bases and J 0 bases, leaving 15 bases between the germline ends. The germline V gene encodes CDR1 MNHEY and CDR2 SVGAGI. The CDR3 DNA sequence: TGTGCCAGTTCTATCAGGGGTTTCTCTGGAAACACCATATATTTT. Its protein product is CASSIRGFSGNTIYF.